This T cell receptor (beta chain) was retrieved from a study of cytomegalovirus exposure and HLA in healthy donors. Study context: Earlier work reported 100 million or so unique TCR beta sequences from approximately 180 million T cells. Whole-study results and caveats: Certain sequence variants were highly shared and formed a cluster, and this cluster was likely a sequencing artifact. Some TCR beta chains (roughly 160 of them) were listed as cytomegalovirus-associated.

The germline gives CDR1 LNHDA, CDR2 SQIVND (reference sequence). Trimming pared 5 bases from V and 1 base from J, leaving 11 bases between. This CDR3 is built from 14 residues. This clone was seen more than once but under ten times. Its target is unknown. Amplification used 60 Vbeta primers and 13 Jbeta primers. Clones were sequenced by immunoSEQ multiplex PCR, and TCRdb holds only the in-frame ones, with some missing. This table has around 200,000 clones, about three quarters appearing once. The sequence was collected from a man between 18 and 29 years old in good health and CMV-seronegative. Material: PBMCs. The V and J genes are TRBV19 and TRBJ1-1, with unresolved D. The CDR3 sequence: CASSPPYSNTEAFF. In DNA form, the CDR3 reads TGTGCCAGTAGTCCTCCGTATTCGAACACTGAAGCTTTCTTT.